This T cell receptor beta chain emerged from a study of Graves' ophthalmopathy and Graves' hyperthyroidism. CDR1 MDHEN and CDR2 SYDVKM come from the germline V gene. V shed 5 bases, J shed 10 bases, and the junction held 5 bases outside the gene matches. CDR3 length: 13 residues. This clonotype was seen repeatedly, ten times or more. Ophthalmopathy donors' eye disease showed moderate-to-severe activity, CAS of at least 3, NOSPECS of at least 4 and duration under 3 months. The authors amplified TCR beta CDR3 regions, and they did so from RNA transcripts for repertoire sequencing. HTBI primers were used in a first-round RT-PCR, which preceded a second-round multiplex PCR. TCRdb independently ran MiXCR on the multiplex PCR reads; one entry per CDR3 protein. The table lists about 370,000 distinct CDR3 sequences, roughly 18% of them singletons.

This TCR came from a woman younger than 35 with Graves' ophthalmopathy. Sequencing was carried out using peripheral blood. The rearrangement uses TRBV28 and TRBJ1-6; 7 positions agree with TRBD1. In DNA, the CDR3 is TGTGCCAGCAGTAGGGGGCGCGGATCACCCCTCCACTTT. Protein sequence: CASSRGRGSPLHF.